One sample yielded the 19 T cell receptor beta chains listed below, sequenced in a study of shared clonotypes between healthy human individuals. The assay was immunoSEQ multiplex PCR, and TCRdb's table has in-frame clones only and misses some. There are roughly 530,000 clones in the sample; almost 97% occur only once, and under 0.06% lies in the top ten. Source material: naive CD4+ T cells sorted from blood. Subset given: CD45RA+ positively selected. The receptors shown here come from a woman in her 30s in good health.

The chain recombines TRBV5-4 with TRBJ1-2, with D perhaps TRBD1 (6 bases). The germline CDR1 and CDR2 sequences are SGHNT and YYREEE (reference sequence). CDR3 length: 13 residues. Deletions cut 4 bases from V and 2 bases from J, with 9 bases between. CDR3 protein: CASSRGQNYGYTF. The CDR3 DNA reads TGTGCCAGCAGCCGAGGACAGAACTATGGCTACACCTTC.

In this sample, this clone turned up once. The rearrangement joins TRBV10-3 to TRBJ2-3; the match to TRBD2 covers 7 bases. The V gene's germline CDR1 is ENHRY and CDR2 SYGVKD. Trimming at V came to 3 bases and at J to 3 bases, leaving 3 bases not matched to a gene. The CDR3 length is 14 residues. CDR3 sequence: CAISDGGGTDTQYF. The CDR3 DNA follows: TGTGCCATCAGTGATGGGGGAGGGACAGATACGCAGTATTTT.

The chain is built from TRBV5-1 and TRBJ2-1; 10 nucleotides agree with TRBD2. Germline V lookup: CDR1 SGHRS, CDR2 YFSETQ. The V and J ends lost 4 bases and 0 bases, in that order; junction bases with no gene match: 13. The CDR3 has 19 residues. CDR3 nucleotides: TGCGCCAGCAGCCCAACTTGGGTCCCTAGCGGGAGCTCCTACAATGAGCAGTTCTTC. This sequence encodes CASSPTWVPSGSSYNEQFF.

The chain couples TRBV5-1 to TRBJ2-1, with 14 bases that match TRBD2. The V and J ends lost 4 bases and 7 bases, in that order; junction bases with no gene match: 7. This CDR3 is built from 16 residues. CDR1 is SGHRS, CDR2 YFSETQ, per germline. This chain's CDR3 is CASSPPGLAGVNEQFF. CDR3 nucleotides: TGCGCCAGCAGCCCCCCGGGACTAGCGGGGGTAAATGAGCAGTTCTTC.

This clone has a handful of counts. The rearrangement links TRBV10-1 to TRBJ2-7; possible D gene TRBD1, 5 bases. CDR3 size: 15 residues. Germline V gene sequence: CDR1 WNHNN, CDR2 SYGVQD (reference sequence). The germline V and J ends were trimmed by 2 bases and 5 bases, with 16 bases remaining between them. The DNA of the CDR3 is TGCGCCAGCAGTGAGCTGGGGCAGGGTATCGACGAGCAGTACTTC. Protein product: CASSELGQGIDEQYF.

The chain couples TRBV7-2 to TRBJ1-2, with 10 positions matching TRBD1. J gave up 8 bases and V 4 bases, and 4 bases lay outside the gene matches. The CDR3 totals 13 residues. Germline V gene lookup returns CDR1 SGHTA and CDR2 FQGNSA. The CDR3 loop reads CASSWDRGGGYTF. Written as DNA, the CDR3 is TGTGCCAGCAGCTGGGACAGGGGTGGCGGCTACACCTTC.

The genes are TRBV5-1 and TRBJ2-1, with 10 nucleotides matching TRBD2. V lost 2 bases to trimming and J lost 7 bases; unmatched junction nucleotides: 9. This CDR3 comprises 16 residues. Germline lookup yields CDR1 SGHRS and CDR2 YFSETQ. CDR3 sequence: CASSFLPAGGPNEQFF. The CDR3 region has the DNA TGCGCCAGCAGCTTCCTTCCAGCGGGAGGGCCGAATGAGCAGTTCTTC.

This clone was counted once. The chain has TRBV7-8 and TRBJ2-7; D gene ambiguous. Trimming shortened V by 4 bases and J by 2 bases, and 21 bases separated the two germline ends. Looked up from germline, CDR1 is SGHVS and CDR2 is FQNEAQ. This CDR3 spans 17 amino acids. The CDR3 DNA reads TGTGCCAGCAGCTCCTCGGCGGCGGTCCTAAAAACCTACGAGCAGTACTTC. Its protein is CASSSSAAVLKTYEQYF.

The V call is TRBV6-5, the J call TRBJ1-1, with D perhaps TRBD1 (5 bases). V gave up 5 bases and J gave up 0 bases, with 10 bases separating them. Germline V gene lookup returns CDR1 MNHEY and CDR2 SVGAGI. This CDR3 has 14 amino acids. CDR3 residues: CASSEDRLNTEAFF. The DNA of the CDR3 is TGTGCCAGCAGTGAAGACAGACTGAACACTGAAGCTTTCTTT.

The CDR3 DNA follows: TGTGCCAGCAGAGGATTAGCGGGAGGTGCCTCGCAATACTTC. It encodes CASRGLAGGASQYF. The chain employs TRBV2 and TRBJ2-7; 10 bases are a match to TRBD2. Trimming cost V 6 bases and J 13 bases; bases outside gene matches: 15. CDR3 length equals 14 residues. Germline V gene lookup returns CDR1 SNHLY and CDR2 FYNNEI.

This rearrangement joins TRBV28 to TRBJ1-5; D is unresolved. CDR3 size: 15 residues. From germline, CDR1 is MDHEN and CDR2 SYDVKM. Trimming took 3 bases from V and 0 from J, leaving 9 bases between them. Here the CDR3 DNA reads TGTGCCAGCAGTTTGCAGGAGTATAGCAATCAGCCCCAGCATTTT. This gives the protein CASSLQEYSNQPQHF.

The chain employs TRBV14 and TRBJ2-1, with D tentatively TRBD2 (6 bases). This CDR3 has 15 amino acids. Germline V gene data show CDR1 as SGHDN and CDR2 as FVKESK. V lost 1 base and J 3 bases, leaving 10 bases between the germline ends. DNA for the CDR3: TGTGCCAGCAGCCAAGGGGGCGGGATCTACAATGAGCAGTTCTTC. Protein sequence: CASSQGGGIYNEQFF.

The V gene is TRBV28, the J gene TRBJ2-7; 7 positions match TRBD1. The CDR3 totals 15 residues. The germline CDR1 and CDR2 sequences are MDHEN and SYDVKM. The junction had 17 bases not matched to a gene; V was cut back by 10 bases and J by 5 bases. The CDR3 DNA is TGTGCCAACTTTAGGGAAGGGGGCGAATCAGACGAGCAGTACTTC. This encodes CANFREGGESDEQYF.

This chain uses TRBV7-2 with TRBJ2-5; 8 bases align to TRBD2. The J call could be wrong; TRBJ2-7 is a better fit for the DNA end. The CDR3 extends over 13 amino acids. Germline-derived CDR1 and CDR2 are SGHTA and FQGNSA. The CDR3 reads CASSLSGTYEQYF. In nucleotides, the CDR3 is TGTGCCAGCAGCCTTAGCGGGACCTACGAGCAGTACTTC.

This clone has a single count. Other DNA sequences within the sample encode an identical CDR3. The genes are TRBV30 and TRBJ2-7; D gene ambiguous. The length of the CDR3 is 11 residues. V shed 2 bases and J shed 3 bases, with 5 bases lying between them. Germline CDR1 is GTSNPN and CDR2 is SVGIG (reference sequence). The CDR3 DNA sequence: TGTGCCTGGAGTAGTAGCTACGAGCAGTACTTC. It is translated as CAWSSSYEQYF.

This chain connects TRBV5-1 to TRBJ1-5, with 7 bases lining up with TRBD1. Germline lookup yields CDR1 SGHRS and CDR2 YFSETQ. After removal of 2 bases from V and 6 bases from J, the junction contained 11 bases not matched to a gene. The CDR3 spans 16 residues. Here the CDR3 DNA reads TGCGCCAGCAGCTTTTATTGGAGGGGGCAGGGTCAGCCCCAGCATTTT. Protein sequence: CASSFYWRGQGQPQHF.

V usage is TRBV6-1 and J usage is TRBJ2-7, with 8 bases aligning to TRBD2. This CDR3 region has 14 residues. The V gene's germline CDR1 is MNHNS and CDR2 SASEGT. V shed 7 bases and J 1 base; nucleotides not matched to a gene: 6. The CDR3 reads CASIKREGSYEQYF. CDR3 bases: TGTGCCAGCATTAAACGGGAGGGGTCCTACGAGCAGTACTTC.

This chain uses TRBV7-6 with TRBJ1-3; D unresolved. Trimming cost V 4 bases and J 0 bases, with 13 bases left between them. CDR3 length equals 16 residues. The V gene's germline CDR1 is SGHVS and CDR2 FNYEAQ. This chain's CDR3 is CASSSPWESSGNTIYF. The CDR3 DNA follows: TGTGCCAGCAGCTCTCCATGGGAGTCCTCTGGAAACACCATATATTTT.

This rearrangement joins TRBV5-7 to TRBJ2-7; 7 positions agree with TRBD1. TRBV5-7 is an open reading frame whose function is uncertain. The CDR3 consists of 15 residues. J was trimmed by 0 bases and V by 4 bases; bases with no gene match: 7. Here the CDR3 DNA reads TGTGCCAGCAGCGAACAGGGGTACGTCTCCTACGAGCAGTACTTC. This translates into CASSEQGYVSYEQYF.